This section outlines one T cell receptor (beta chain) sequence together with its context. Germline CDR1 and CDR2: LGHDT and YNNKEL (reference sequence). Trimming removed 1 base from V and 5 bases from J; junction bases left unmatched: 8. This CDR3 is 17 amino acids long. Methods used by the authors: How many nucleated cells were present was estimated from reference gene primer amplification. TCRdb keeps only in-frame clones here, not all; method: immunoSEQ multiplex PCR. The V and J calls and clone size come from that table; D and trimming were worked out from the DNA. This repertoire shows under 95,000 clones, 83% found once; its top ten account for roughly 29%. These data originate in a study of blood T cell repertoires in COVID-19. Study at large: Some COVID-19 samples were acute and others convalescent; all came from the United States, Italy and Spain. PBMCs, B-cell-depleted T cells, or T cells provided the cDNA or gDNA that made up the material.

Sequencing input: peripheral blood. The sequence came from a woman of 80 years or more with acute or convalescent COVID-19. This rearrangement joins TRBV3-1 (or the pseudogene TRBV3-2) to TRBJ2-5; 12 positions agree with TRBD2. CDR3 residues: CASSQGRTSGMRETQYF. The CDR3, as DNA: TGTGCCAGCAGCCAAGGACGGACTAGCGGGATGAGGGAGACCCAGTACTTC.